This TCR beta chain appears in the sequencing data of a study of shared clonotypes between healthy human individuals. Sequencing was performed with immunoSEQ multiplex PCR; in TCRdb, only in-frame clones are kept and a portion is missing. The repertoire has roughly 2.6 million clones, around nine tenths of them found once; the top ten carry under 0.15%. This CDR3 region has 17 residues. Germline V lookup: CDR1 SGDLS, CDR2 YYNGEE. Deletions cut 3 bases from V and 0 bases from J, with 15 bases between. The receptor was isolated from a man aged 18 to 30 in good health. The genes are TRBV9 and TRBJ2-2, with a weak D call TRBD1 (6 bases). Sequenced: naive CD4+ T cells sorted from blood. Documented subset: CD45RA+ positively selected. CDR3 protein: CASSASRGGTNTGELFF. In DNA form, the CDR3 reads TGTGCCAGCAGCGCCTCCAGGGGTGGTACGAACACCGGGGAGCTGTTTTTT.